The 16 T cell receptor beta chains below were found in one sample sequenced in a study of identical twins. MiXCR, applied by TCRdb to the 5' RACE reads, yields one record per CDR3 protein. The sample lists more than 1.5 million distinct CDR3 sequences; less than 35% were seen once. Sequences were obtained from cord blood. These receptors all come from a newborn girl in good health.

At least ten counts were recorded for this clonotype. The V gene is TRBV29-1, the J gene TRBJ2-7; 11 nucleotides match TRBD1. The trim removed 1 base at V and 4 bases at J, leaving 3 bases unmatched. The CDR3 is made up of 14 amino acids. Per germline, CDR1 SQVTM and CDR2 ANQGSEA. CDR3 DNA sequence: TGCAGCGTTGAAGCCTGGGACAGGGGGTACGAGCAGTACTTC. Translation gives CSVEAWDRGYEQYF.

Comment on this clonotype: Germline is not matched at one junction end, which may reflect a read error. This CDR3 is CATSSRDRGYAQYF. In nucleotides, the CDR3 is TGTGCCACCAGCAGCCGGGACAGGGGCTACGCGCAGTACTTC. This chain joins TRBV15 and TRBJ2-7, with TRBD1 matching 10 bases. Germline values: CDR1 LNHNV, CDR2 YYDKDF (reference sequence). The CDR3 has 14 amino acids.

In this sample, this clonotype turned up many times. The rearrangement uses TRBV29-1 and TRBJ2-7; tentative D call: TRBD1 (6 bases). CDR3 length: 11 amino acids. V lost 4 bases and J 3 bases, leaving 7 bases between the germline ends. Germline V gene sequence: CDR1 SQVTM, CDR2 ANQGSEA. In DNA, the CDR3 is TGCAGCGTTGGAGGGGGCTACGAGCAGTACTTC. It translates to CSVGGGYEQYF.

The gene calls are TRBV25-1 and TRBJ1-2; weak D call: TRBD1 (5 bases). The CDR3 spans 17 residues. The germline V and J ends were trimmed by 2 bases and 5 bases, with 21 bases remaining between them. Germline loops: CDR1 MGHDK, CDR2 SYGVNS. This CDR3 reads CASSEGGRGVGEYGYTF. In DNA form, the CDR3 reads TGTGCCAGCAGTGAAGGGGGGAGGGGTGTTGGAGAATATGGCTACACCTTC.

V is TRBV2 and J is TRBJ2-7, with D unclear. Germline loops: CDR1 SNHLY, CDR2 FYNNEI. Deletions cut 9 bases from V and 7 bases from J, with 10 bases between. CDR3 size: 10 residues. CDR3 coding DNA: TGTGCCAGTGAGTACAATGAGCAGTACTTC. Protein: CASEYNEQYF.

This clonotype was seen a handful of times. The genes are TRBV27 and TRBJ1-1; D is perhaps TRBD1 (6 bases). This CDR3 region has 15 residues. CDR1 and CDR2 from the germline V gene are MNHEY and SMNVEV (reference sequence). Trimming stripped 9 bases from V and 1 base from J, with 18 bases between. CDR3 sequence reads: CARQGGGSWNTEAFF. DNA for the CDR3: TGTGCCAGGCAAGGGGGGGGGTCTTGGAACACTGAAGCTTTCTTT.

The chain has TRBV7-8 and TRBJ1-5; no clear D. The CDR3 runs to 17 residues. The V and J ends lost 4 bases and 0 bases respectively, with 16 bases between them. The germline V gene has CDR1 SGHVS and CDR2 FQNEAQ. The CDR3 DNA sequence: TGTGCCAGCAGCTCTCCCGATCGAGGGCATAGCAATCAGCCCCAGCATTTT. It encodes CASSSPDRGHSNQPQHF.

The chain carries TRBV27 and TRBJ2-7; tentative D call: TRBD1 (6 bases). The last part of the DNA fits TRBJ2-5 better; the J call may be wrong. Germline V gives CDR1 MNHEY, CDR2 SMNVEV (reference sequence). The CDR3 runs 16 residues. As DNA, the CDR3 is TGTGCCAGCAGTTTATTTTGGCAGGGGCTTCAAGAGACCCAGTACTTC. Amino acid sequence: CASSLFWQGLQETQYF.

CDR3 loop: CASSLYPAGVSETQYF. The DNA for the CDR3 is TGTGCCAGCAGTTTATATCCAGCGGGAGTATCTGAGACCCAGTACTTC. The rearrangement links TRBV27 to TRBJ2-5; TRBD2 agrees at 8 bases. CDR3 length: 16 residues. Germline trimming cut 1 base from V and 5 bases from J; bases unmatched to any gene: 9. Germline V gene lookup returns CDR1 MNHEY and CDR2 SMNVEV (reference sequence).

The CDR3 coding sequence is TGTGCCAGCAGTGAAAAGGCGGGACAGTACTACGAGCAGTACTTC. This codes for CASSEKAGQYYEQYF. The chain joins TRBV6-1 to TRBJ2-7; D is possibly TRBD1 (7 bases). This CDR3 has 15 amino acids. V was pared by 2 bases and J by 3 bases, with 14 bases between. Germline CDR1 and CDR2: MNHNS and SASEGT.

The chain couples TRBV4-2 to TRBJ2-7; 12 nucleotides agree with TRBD2. This CDR3 is built from 17 residues. CDR1 is LGHNA, CDR2 YNFKEQ, per germline. V trimming: 0 bases; J trimming: 7 bases; junction bases outside the gene matches: 10. CDR3 nucleotides: TGTGCCAGCAGCCAAGAGACCCCGGGACTAGCGGGTTATGAGCAGTACTTC. It specifies CASSQETPGLAGYEQYF.

J is TRBJ1-6 and V is TRBV28; 7 bases map to TRBD1. Germline V gene data show CDR1 as MDHEN and CDR2 as SYDVKM. J was trimmed by 10 bases and V by 7 bases; bases with no gene match: 10. The CDR3 has 14 residues. The chain's CDR3 is CASTEDRELSPLHF. CDR3 bases: TGTGCCAGCACCGAAGACAGGGAATTGTCACCCCTCCACTTT.

This clonotype was observed a few times. Here the CDR3 DNA reads TGTGCCAGCAGTGAACGGGGGCAGTACGAGCAGTACTTC. It encodes CASSERGQYEQYF. The rearrangement links TRBV2 to TRBJ2-5, with D tentatively TRBD1 or TRBD2 (6 bases each). The DNA end is a closer match to TRBJ2-7, so the J assignment may be wrong. Germline V gives CDR1 SNHLY, CDR2 FYNNEI. The CDR3 sequence is 13 residues long.

This clonotype turned up a few times. J is TRBJ1-5 and V is TRBV18; D call uncertain. Germline CDR1 KGHSH, CDR2 LQKENI. V lost 0 bases, J lost 3 bases, and 9 bases lay in between. This CDR3 spans 15 amino acids. In DNA form, the CDR3 reads TGTGCCAGCTCACCACCGGGCACAGCCAATCAGCCCCAGCATTTT. It yields the protein CASSPPGTANQPQHF.

This clonotype was observed a handful of times. The rearrangement uses TRBV3-1 and TRBJ2-1, with D hard to call. Judging by the DNA end, TRBJ2-7 fits better; the J call may be wrong. This CDR3 spans 14 amino acids. Germline V gene sequence: CDR1 LGHDT, CDR2 YNNKEL (reference sequence). The CDR3 sequence is CASSKKVSYNEQYF. CDR3 sequence (DNA): TGTGCCAGCAGCAAAAAGGTCTCCTACAATGAGCAGTACTTC.

This rearrangement joins TRBV6-5 to TRBJ2-3; TRBD1 or TRBD2 may be the D gene (6 bases each). CDR1 is MNHEY and CDR2 is SVGAGI in the germline V gene. V lost 2 bases to trimming and J lost 6 bases, with 24 bases between them. This CDR3 has 18 amino acids. Here the CDR3 DNA reads TGTGCCAGCAGTTACCCTTTAGGGGGGATAGGGGGATGCGATACGCAGTATTTT. Residues: CASSYPLGGIGGCDTQYF.